This TCR beta chain was found in a study of breast tumors, draining lymph nodes, adjacent tissues. Whole-study findings and limits: Luminal-like breast cancer showed significantly higher tumor–nontumor repertoire similarity than basal-like. Most tumor T cells seemingly derive from lymph node, then expand in tumor. Data only fit, rather than demonstrated, lymph node origin of most tumor T cells. Tumor TCR diversity was below lymph nodes but above nontumor tissue.

Between the trimmed V and J ends, which lost 8 bases and 1 base, there was a span of 12 bases. The CDR3 has 13 amino acids. Germline-derived CDR1 and CDR2 are GTSNPN and SVGIG (reference sequence). In regard to this clonotype: Its antigen is undetermined.

One entry per CDR3 protein results from TCRdb running MiXCR on the multiplex PCR reads. The repertoire holds 50,000 to 55,000 distinct CDR3 sequences, around 45% seen once, with about 10% in the top ten. This chain links TRBV30 with TRBJ2-4, with D possibly TRBD2 on 5 matching bases. This clonotype was sampled from a female donor with breast cancer. Some clones in this sample may be carry-over from other donors' samples. Sequencing input: breast tumor tissue. In DNA, the CDR3 is TGTGCCCAACGGTCGGGGGCCAAAAACATTCAGTACTTC. Translating gives CAQRSGAKNIQYF. The full variable domain, with the rest looked up from reference TRBV30 and TRBJ2-4, is SQTIHQWPATLVQPVGSPLSLECTVEGTSNPNLYWYRQAAGRGLQLLFYSVGIGQISSEVPQNLSASRPQDRQFILSSKKLLLSDSGFYLCAQRSGAKNIQYFGAGTRLSVL.